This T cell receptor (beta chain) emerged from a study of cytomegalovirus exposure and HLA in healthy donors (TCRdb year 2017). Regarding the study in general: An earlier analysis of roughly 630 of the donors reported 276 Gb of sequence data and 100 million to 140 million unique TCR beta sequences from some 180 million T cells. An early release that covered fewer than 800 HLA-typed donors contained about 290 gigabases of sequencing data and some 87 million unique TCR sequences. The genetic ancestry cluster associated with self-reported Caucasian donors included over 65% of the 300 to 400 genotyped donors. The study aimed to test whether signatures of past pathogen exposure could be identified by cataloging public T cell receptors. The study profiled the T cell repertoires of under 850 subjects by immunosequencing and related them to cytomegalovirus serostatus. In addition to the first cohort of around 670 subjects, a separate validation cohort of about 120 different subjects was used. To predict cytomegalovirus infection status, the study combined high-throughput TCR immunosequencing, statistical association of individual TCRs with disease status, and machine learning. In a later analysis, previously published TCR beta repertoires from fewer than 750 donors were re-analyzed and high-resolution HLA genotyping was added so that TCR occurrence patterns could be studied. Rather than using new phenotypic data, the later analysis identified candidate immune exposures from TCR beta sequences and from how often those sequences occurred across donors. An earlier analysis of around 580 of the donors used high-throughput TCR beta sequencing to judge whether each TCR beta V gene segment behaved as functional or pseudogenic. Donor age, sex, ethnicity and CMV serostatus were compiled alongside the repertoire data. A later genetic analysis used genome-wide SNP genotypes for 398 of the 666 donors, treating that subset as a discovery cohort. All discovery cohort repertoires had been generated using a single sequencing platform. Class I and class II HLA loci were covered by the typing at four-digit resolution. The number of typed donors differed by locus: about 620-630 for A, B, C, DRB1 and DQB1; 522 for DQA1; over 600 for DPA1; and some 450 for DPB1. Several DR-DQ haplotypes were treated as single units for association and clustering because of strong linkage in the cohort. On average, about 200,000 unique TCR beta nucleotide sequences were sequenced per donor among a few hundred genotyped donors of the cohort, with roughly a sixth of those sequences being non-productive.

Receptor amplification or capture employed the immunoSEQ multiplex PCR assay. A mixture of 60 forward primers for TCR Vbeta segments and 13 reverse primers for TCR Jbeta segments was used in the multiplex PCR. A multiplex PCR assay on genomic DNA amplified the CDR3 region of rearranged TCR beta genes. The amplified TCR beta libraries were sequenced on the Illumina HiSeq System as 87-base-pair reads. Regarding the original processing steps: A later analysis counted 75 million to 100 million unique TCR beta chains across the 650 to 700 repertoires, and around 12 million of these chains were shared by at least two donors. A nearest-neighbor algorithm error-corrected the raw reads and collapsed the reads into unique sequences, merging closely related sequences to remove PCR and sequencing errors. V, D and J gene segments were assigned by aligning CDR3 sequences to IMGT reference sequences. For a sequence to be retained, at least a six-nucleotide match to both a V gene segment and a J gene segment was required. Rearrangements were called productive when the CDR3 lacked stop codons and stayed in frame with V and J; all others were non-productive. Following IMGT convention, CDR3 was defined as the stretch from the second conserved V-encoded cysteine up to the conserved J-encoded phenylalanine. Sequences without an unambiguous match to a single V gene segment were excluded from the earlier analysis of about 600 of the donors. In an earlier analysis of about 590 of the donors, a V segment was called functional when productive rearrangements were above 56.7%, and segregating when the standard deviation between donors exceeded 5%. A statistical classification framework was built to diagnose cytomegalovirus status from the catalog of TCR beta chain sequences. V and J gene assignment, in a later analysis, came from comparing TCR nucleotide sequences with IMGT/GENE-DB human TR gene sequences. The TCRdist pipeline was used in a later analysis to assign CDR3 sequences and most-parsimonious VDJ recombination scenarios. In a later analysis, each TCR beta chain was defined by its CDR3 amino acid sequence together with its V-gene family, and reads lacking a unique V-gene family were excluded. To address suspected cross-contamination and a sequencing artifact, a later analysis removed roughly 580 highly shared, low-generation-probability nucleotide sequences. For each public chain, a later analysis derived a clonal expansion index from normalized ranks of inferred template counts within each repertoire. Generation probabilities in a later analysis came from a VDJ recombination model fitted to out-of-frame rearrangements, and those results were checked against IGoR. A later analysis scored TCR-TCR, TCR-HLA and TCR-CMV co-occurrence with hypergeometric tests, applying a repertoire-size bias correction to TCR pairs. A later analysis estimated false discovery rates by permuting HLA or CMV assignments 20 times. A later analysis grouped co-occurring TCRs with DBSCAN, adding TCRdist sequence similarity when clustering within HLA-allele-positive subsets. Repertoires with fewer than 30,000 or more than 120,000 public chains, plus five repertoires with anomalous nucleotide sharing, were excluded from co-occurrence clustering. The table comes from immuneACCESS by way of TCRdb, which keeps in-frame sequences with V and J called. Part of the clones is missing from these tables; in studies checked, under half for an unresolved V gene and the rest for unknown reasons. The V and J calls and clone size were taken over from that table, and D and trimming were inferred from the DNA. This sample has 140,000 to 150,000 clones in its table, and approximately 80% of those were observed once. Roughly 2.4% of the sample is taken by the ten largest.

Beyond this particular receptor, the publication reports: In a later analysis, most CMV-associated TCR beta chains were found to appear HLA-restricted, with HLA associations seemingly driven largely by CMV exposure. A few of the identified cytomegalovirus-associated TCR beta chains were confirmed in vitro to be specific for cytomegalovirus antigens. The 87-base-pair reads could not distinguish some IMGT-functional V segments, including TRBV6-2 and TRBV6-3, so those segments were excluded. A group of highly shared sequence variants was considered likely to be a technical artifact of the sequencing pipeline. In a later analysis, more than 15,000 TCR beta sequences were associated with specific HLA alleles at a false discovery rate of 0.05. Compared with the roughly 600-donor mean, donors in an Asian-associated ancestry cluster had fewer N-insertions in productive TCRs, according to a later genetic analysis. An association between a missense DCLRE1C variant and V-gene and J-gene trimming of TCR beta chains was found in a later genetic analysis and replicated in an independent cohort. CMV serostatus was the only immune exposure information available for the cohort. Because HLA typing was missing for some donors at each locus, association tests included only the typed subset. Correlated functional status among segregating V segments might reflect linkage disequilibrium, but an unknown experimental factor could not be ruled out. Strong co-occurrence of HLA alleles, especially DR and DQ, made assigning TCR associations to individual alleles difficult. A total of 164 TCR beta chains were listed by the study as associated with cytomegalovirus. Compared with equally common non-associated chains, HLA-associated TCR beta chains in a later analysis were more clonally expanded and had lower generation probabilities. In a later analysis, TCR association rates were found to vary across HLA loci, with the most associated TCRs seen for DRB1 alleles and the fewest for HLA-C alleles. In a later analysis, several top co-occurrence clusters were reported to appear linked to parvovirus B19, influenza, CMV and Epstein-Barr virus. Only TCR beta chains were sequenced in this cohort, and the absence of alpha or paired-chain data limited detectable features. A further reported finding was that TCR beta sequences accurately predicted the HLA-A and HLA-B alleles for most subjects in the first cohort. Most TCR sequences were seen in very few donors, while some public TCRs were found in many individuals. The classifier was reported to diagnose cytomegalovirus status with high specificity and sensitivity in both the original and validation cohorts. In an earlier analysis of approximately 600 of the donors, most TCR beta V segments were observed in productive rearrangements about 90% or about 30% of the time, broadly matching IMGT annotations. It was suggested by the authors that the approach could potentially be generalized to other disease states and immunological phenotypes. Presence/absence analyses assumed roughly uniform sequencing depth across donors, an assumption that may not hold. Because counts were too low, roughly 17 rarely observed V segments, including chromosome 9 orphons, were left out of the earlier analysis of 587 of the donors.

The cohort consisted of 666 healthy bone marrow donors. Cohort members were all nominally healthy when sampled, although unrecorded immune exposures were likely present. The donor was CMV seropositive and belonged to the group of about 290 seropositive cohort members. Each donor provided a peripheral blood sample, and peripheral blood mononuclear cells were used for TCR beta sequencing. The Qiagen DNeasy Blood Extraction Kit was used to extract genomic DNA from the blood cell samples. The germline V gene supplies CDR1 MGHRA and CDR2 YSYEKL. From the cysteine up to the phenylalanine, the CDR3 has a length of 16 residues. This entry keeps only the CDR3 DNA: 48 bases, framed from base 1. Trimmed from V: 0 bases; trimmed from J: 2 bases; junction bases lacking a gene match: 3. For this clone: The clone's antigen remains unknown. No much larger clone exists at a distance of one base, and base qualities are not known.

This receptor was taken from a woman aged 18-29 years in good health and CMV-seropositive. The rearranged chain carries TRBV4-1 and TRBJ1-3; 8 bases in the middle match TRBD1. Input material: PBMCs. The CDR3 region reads CASSQETGVAGNTIYF. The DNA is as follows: TGCGCCAGCAGCCAAGAGACAGGGGTAGCTGGAAACACCATATATTTT.